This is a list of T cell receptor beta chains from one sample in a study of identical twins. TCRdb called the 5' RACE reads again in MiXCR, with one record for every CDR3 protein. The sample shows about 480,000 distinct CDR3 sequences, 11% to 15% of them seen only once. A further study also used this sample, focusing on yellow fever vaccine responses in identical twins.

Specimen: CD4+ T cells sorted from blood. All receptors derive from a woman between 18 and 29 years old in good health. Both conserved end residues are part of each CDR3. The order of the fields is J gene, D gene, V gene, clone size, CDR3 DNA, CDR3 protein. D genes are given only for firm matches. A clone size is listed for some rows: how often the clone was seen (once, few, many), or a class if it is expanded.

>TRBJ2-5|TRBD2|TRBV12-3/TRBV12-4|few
TGTGCCAGCAGCCGGACTAGTAAAGAGACCCAGTACTTC
CASSRTSKETQYF
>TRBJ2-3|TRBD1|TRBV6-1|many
TGTGCCAGCAGTAGGACAGGAAGCACAGATACGCAGTATTTT
CASSRTGSTDTQYF
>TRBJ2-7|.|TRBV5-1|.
TGCGCCAGCAGCCCGCCCAACAGGGCGCGAGACGAGCAGTACTTC
CASSPPNRARDEQYF
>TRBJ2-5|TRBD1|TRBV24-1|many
TGTGCCACCGCCACCTCCGGGACAGGGGGAGAGACCCAGTACTTC
CATATSGTGGETQYF
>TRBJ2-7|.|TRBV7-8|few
TGTGCCAGCAGCTTAGCGCGAAGCCGAGGATCCTACGAGCAGTACTTC
CASSLARSRGSYEQYF
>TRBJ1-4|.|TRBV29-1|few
TGCAGCGTTGAAATCAAGGAAAAACTGTTTTTT
CSVEIKEKLFF
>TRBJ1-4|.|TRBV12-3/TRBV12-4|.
TGTGCCAGCAGTTCATTGGGGATGAATGAAAAACTGTTTTTT
CASSSLGMNEKLFF
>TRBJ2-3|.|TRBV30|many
TGTGCCTGGAGTTCCACAGATACGCAGTATTTT
CAWSSTDTQYF
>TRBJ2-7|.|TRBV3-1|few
TGTGCCAGCAGCCCTAGCCCCAGGGGTAGCGAGCAGTACTTC
CASSPSPRGSEQYF
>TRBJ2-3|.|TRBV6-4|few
TGTGCCAGCAGTGAGGCGGTGGGGGCGGTGAAGCAGTATTTT
CASSEAVGAVKQYF
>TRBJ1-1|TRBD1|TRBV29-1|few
TGCAGCGTTTTCCTAGGGGGCTATGAAGCTTTCTTT
CSVFLGGYEAFF
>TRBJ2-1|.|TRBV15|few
TGTGCCACCAGCGGCGGAGAGAGGCTTAATGAGCAGTTCTTC
CATSGGERLNEQFF
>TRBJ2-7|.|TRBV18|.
TGTGCCAGCTCACCACCCCGGGACCCCCTCTACGAGCAGTACTTC
CASSPPRDPLYEQYF
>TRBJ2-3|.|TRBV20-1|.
TGCAGTGCTAGAGGGGCTCCACCCGCGTTCACAGATACGCAGTATTTT
CSARGAPPAFTDTQYF
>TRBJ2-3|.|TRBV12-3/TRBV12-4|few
TGTGCCAGCAGTTACGCCCAGCGGAGCACAGATACGCAGTATTTT
CASSYAQRSTDTQYF
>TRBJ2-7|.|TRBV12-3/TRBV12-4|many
TGTGCCAGCAGTTTAAGCGTCAGCTACGAGCAGTACTTC
CASSLSVSYEQYF
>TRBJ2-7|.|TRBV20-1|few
TGCAGTGCCAAAGGGGCCCAATTTACCTACGAGCAGTACTTC
CSAKGAQFTYEQYF
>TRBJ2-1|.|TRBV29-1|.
TGCAGCGTCTGGAGCAATGAGCAGTTCTTC
CSVWSNEQFF
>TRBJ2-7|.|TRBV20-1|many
TGCAGTGCTAGAGACACAGGGTCGGCACATTTCTACATCTACGAGCAGTACTTC
CSARDTGSAHFYIYEQYF
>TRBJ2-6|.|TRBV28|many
TGTGCCAGCAGTTTAGGCACAGGAGGGGCCAACGTCCTGACTTTC
CASSLGTGGANVLTF
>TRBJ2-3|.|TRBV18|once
TGTGCCAGCTGTCGGGGGTCTTTCACAGATACGCAGTATTTT
CASCRGSFTDTQYF
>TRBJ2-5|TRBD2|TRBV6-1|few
TGTGCCAGCAAGGAGCGGGGGAGGGTAGAGACCCAGTACTTC
CASKERGRVETQYF
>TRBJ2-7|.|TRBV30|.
TGTGCCTGGAGCGAGGCCTCCGGTAAGGGCGAGCAGTACTTC
CAWSEASGKGEQYF
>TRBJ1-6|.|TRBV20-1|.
TGCAGTGCCCAACCCGCCGCGGGCAGCAATAATTCACCCCTCCACTTT
CSAQPAAGSNNSPLHF
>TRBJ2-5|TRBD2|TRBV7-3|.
TGTGCCAGCAGCCCCGGAGGAGCGGGGGGGGAGACCCAGTACTTC
CASSPGGAGGETQYF
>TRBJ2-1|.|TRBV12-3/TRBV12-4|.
TGTGCCAGCAGTTTTCGAGTCGGGACTGGGGACTACAATGAGCAGTTCTTC
CASSFRVGTGDYNEQFF
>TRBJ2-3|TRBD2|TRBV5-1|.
TGCGCCAGCAGCTTGGCCATTCGGACTAGCGGCCTAGATACGCAGTATTTT
CASSLAIRTSGLDTQYF
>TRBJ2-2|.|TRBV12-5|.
TGTGCTAGTGGTTGGGCAGGGAAGAACACCGGGGAGCTGTTTTTT
CASGWAGKNTGELFF
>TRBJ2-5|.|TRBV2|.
TGTGCCAGCAAGGGGACCCGCCAAGAGACCCAGTACTTC
CASKGTRQETQYF
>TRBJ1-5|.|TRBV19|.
TGTGCCACCGGCCTCGACAGGAGGGAGAATCAGCCCCAGCATTTT
CATGLDRRENQPQHF
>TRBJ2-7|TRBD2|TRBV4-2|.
TGTGCCAGCAGCCAAAGGTTACTAGCGGGAGGCTCCTACGAGCAGTACTTC
CASSQRLLAGGSYEQYF
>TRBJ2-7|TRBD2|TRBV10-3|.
TGTGCCATCAGTTCAGGTAGCGGGCAAACCTACGAGCAGTACTTC
CAISSGSGQTYEQYF
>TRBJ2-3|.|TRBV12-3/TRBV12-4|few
TGTGCCAGCAGTTCAGGACAGTTCCCAGGGACAGATACGCAGTATTTT
CASSSGQFPGTDTQYF
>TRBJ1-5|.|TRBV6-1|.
TGTGCCAGCAACCCGGGGCTAAGCAATCAGCCCCAGCATTTT
CASNPGLSNQPQHF
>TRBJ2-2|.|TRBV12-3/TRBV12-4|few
TGTGCCAGCAGTTTACGTCCCTGGGGGGATAACACCGGGGAGCTGTTTTTT
CASSLRPWGDNTGELFF
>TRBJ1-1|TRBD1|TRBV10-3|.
TGTGCCAGCCCGACAGGGGTGAACACTGAAGCTTTCTTT
CASPTGVNTEAFF
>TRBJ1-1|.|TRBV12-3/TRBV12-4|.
TGTGCCAGCAGCTTTCGCCAGGTCCCCAAAGCTTTCTTT
CASSFRQVPKAFF